This TCR beta chain was identified during a study of CD8 T cells in ankylosing spondylitis (dated by TCRdb to about 2017). With regard to the full study: To find TCR variants linked to disease, the study profiled T cell receptor beta repertoires in ankylosing spondylitis patients and healthy donors. The full study cohort was made up of approximately 27 ankylosing spondylitis patients and 108 healthy donors. Peripheral blood was sampled, and synovial fluid was also collected from ankylosing spondylitis patients.

Broader findings and caveats from the paper: Blood from ankylosing spondylitis patients appeared to be characterized by a TCR beta motif made up of under ten highly homologous amino acid variants. Significant enrichment of the disease-linked clones was reported in matched synovial fluid samples from ankylosing spondylitis patients. Some of the motif variants had been reported before in the synovial fluid and blood of reactive arthritis patients, a finding that suggests common disease-initiation mechanisms. The disease-linked clones showed a CD8+ phenotype and occurred at relatively low frequencies in peripheral blood.

In this sample, this clonotype turned up many times. Its antigen target is currently unknown. Base qualities were left out, and no much larger clone turns up one base away. Sequencing was carried out with an Illumina HiSeq 2500. TCR beta libraries were prepared by quantitative 5'-RACE with molecular barcodes. The source study handled its data this way. Disease-linked TCR variants were identified with a new computational method built on a probabilistic model of VDJ rearrangement. TCRdb trimmed public reads at Q25 via fastp, called clones via MiXCR and kept in-frame beta chains. Merged by CDR3 protein, the rows form single entries marked with the most common genes and DNA. The V and J calls here are based on TCRdb, not the publication. The sample profile shows 250,000 or so distinct CDR3 sequences; about 24% of them were found once. The leading ten clones occupy roughly 0.67% of the sample. Its CDR3 holds 14 amino acids, cysteine through phenylalanine. Just the 42-base CDR3 DNA is kept, in frame starting at base 1. V loses 3 bases of germline sequence and J loses 0 bases, and the interval between the two ends is 10 bases. The germline V gene encodes CDR1 DFQATT and CDR2 SNEGSKA (reference sequence).

Sequencing was performed on blood, either unsorted or a sorted T cell fraction (not recorded which). This sequence was found in a male donor with ankylosing spondylitis or in good health (not recorded which). Rearrangement joined TRBV20-1 to TRBJ2-3, with the D gene uncertain. Read as DNA, the sequence is TGCAGTGCTAGTCGGGTGGCCAGCACAGATACGCAGTATTTT. Its amino acids are CSASRVASTDTQYF.